This T cell receptor (beta chain) appears in the sequencing data of a study of T cells in Graves' hyperthyroidism and ophthalmopathy. RNA transcripts served as the template for amplifying TCR beta CDR3 regions. In the first-round RT-PCR of the TCR CDR3, the HTBI primer set was used. MiXCR was run by TCRdb on the multiplex PCR reads, yielding one entry per CDR3 protein. The table lists around 720,000 distinct CDR3 sequences, 30% to 40% of them singletons, with around 29% in the top ten. Trimming took off 1 base at V and 8 bases at J, with 8 bases between the two ends. Germline CDR1 reads SNHLY; CDR2 reads FYNNEI. This CDR3 comprises 13 residues.

The chain couples TRBV2 to TRBJ1-4; D gene uncertain. Sequencing was carried out using blood. This clonotype was sampled from a woman between 35 and 50 years old with Graves' hyperthyroidism. The CDR3 is CASSEDLREKLFF. The CDR3 region has the DNA TGTGCCAGCAGTGAAGATTTGAGGGAAAAACTGTTTTTT. Supplemented by reference TRBV2 and TRBJ1-4, the full variable domain reads EPEVTQTPSHQVTQMGQEVILRCVPISNHLYFYWYRQILGQKVEFLVSFYNNEISEKSEIFDDQFSVERPDGSNFTLKIRSTKLEDSAMYFCASSEDLREKLFFGSGTQLSVL.